A selection of T cell receptor beta chains follows, all from one sample in a study of T cell responses to AZD1222 COVID-19 vaccine. Assay: immunoSEQ multiplex PCR; the TCRdb copy retains only in-frame clones and omits some. The sample records approximately 71,000 clones, about nine tenths being singletons. The sequences come from peripheral blood, collected on day 0 of AZD1222 vaccination. The source is an adult in good health. CDR3s include the opening cysteine and the closing phenylalanine or tryptophan. D genes are given only for firm matches. Not every row has a clone size; where given, it reads once, few, many or a size class.

TRBD2	TRBV4-2	once	TRBJ2-1	TGTGCCAGCAGCCAAGGACTAGCGGGAGGGTACAATGAGCAGTTCTTC	CASSQGLAGGYNEQFF
.	TRBV3-1/TRBV3-2	.	TRBJ2-1	TGTGCCAGCAGCGATATCGGGATCCCGAAGGAGCAGTTCTTC	CASSDIGIPKEQFF
TRBD1	TRBV7-2	.	TRBJ2-2	TGTGCCAGCAGCTTAGACAGGGGAACGAACACCGGGGAGCTGTTTTTT	CASSLDRGTNTGELFF
.	TRBV12-1	few	TRBJ1-6	TGTGCCAGCAGCTCAGGACAGGGGGGTTCACCCCTCCACTTT	CASSSGQGGSPLHF
.	TRBV1	.	TRBJ2-4	TGCACCAGCAGCCAAGCCCAGCCCCGGAACATTCAGTACTTC	CTSSQAQPRNIQYF
TRBD2	TRBV4-1	.	TRBJ2-1	TGCGCCAGCAGCCAAGGGACTAGCGGAGAGCAGTTCTTC	CASSQGTSGEQFF
TRBD1	TRBV6-4	.	TRBJ2-3	TGTGCCAGCAGTGACGCAGAGGGGGCAAGAGATACGCAGTATTTT	CASSDAEGARDTQYF
.	TRBV12-3/TRBV12-4	.	TRBJ2-1	TGTGCCAGCAGTTTAGGACGCTACAATGAGCAGTTCTTC	CASSLGRYNEQFF
.	TRBV11-2	.	TRBJ1-3	TGTGCCAGCAGCTTGGGACGAGGAGCTCGCTCTGGAAACACCATATATTTT	CASSLGRGARSGNTIYF
.	TRBV30	.	TRBJ1-5	TGTGCCTGGAGTACAGATCACAATCAGCCCCAGCATTTT	CAWSTDHNQPQHF
.	TRBV5-6	.	TRBJ2-3	TGTGCCAGCAGCTTGGCCGCGGGACCTGGTTTAAGCACAGATACGCAGTATTTT	CASSLAAGPGLSTDTQYF
TRBD1	TRBV6-4	.	TRBJ2-2	TGTGCCAGCAGTTTACAGGGGGAAGCGAACACCGGGGAGCTGTTTTTT	CASSLQGEANTGELFF
TRBD1	TRBV19	.	TRBJ1-2	TGTGCCAGTAGTCCACCGGGACAGGGGACAGGAAGCTATGGCTACACCTTC	CASSPPGQGTGSYGYTF
.	TRBV18	.	TRBJ1-1	TGTGCCAGCTCACCTCCGAATGGGAACACTGAAGCTTTCTTT	CASSPPNGNTEAFF
.	TRBV24-1	.	TRBJ2-7	TGTGCCACCAGTGGAGGGAGCTCCTACGAGCAGTACTTC	CATSGGSSYEQYF
.	TRBV5-6	.	TRBJ1-2	TGTGCCAGCAGCTTGACGGTCAGCTCGGGAGGCTACACCTTC	CASSLTVSSGGYTF
.	TRBV27	.	TRBJ1-3	TGTGCCAGCAGTTACAGGGAGGGAAACACCATATATTTT	CASSYREGNTIYF
.	TRBV3-1/TRBV3-2	.	TRBJ1-4	TGTGCCAGCAGCCAAGATTTTTCAGCTAGCTTTGAAAAACTGTTTTTT	CASSQDFSASFEKLFF
.	TRBV27	.	TRBJ2-1	TGTGCCAGCAGTTTACAGGCAGGGCACAATGAGCAGTTCTTC	CASSLQAGHNEQFF
.	TRBV12-3/TRBV12-4	once	TRBJ2-7	TGTGCCAGCAGTTTAGGCGAGAACTACGAGCAGTACTTC	CASSLGENYEQYF
TRBD1	TRBV19	.	TRBJ1-1	TGTGCCAGTAGTGGACGTACAGGGGGCGCCGCTTTCTTT	CASSGRTGGAAFF
.	TRBV6-2/TRBV6-3	.	TRBJ2-6	TGTGCCAGCAGTTACGACTCCTCTGGGGCCAACGTCCTGACTTTC	CASSYDSSGANVLTF
.	TRBV24-1	.	TRBJ2-3	TGTGCCACCAGTGATTCAGCGCTCCACACAGATACGCAGTATTTT	CATSDSALHTDTQYF
.	TRBV7-2	.	TRBJ2-3	TGTGCCAGCAGCTTCCCCGGGCTATACACAGATACGCAGTATTTT	CASSFPGLYTDTQYF
.	TRBV27	.	TRBJ2-5	TGTGCCAGCAGTTCCGACCCTATCGGGCAGACCCAGTACTTC	CASSSDPIGQTQYF
TRBD1	TRBV6-5	.	TRBJ2-3	TGTGCCAGCAGTTCAGGGGGCCGAGGCACAGATACGCAGTATTTT	CASSSGGRGTDTQYF
TRBD2	TRBV3-1/TRBV3-2	few	TRBJ2-3	TGTGCCAGCAGCGGACTAGCGGGAGATACGCAGTATTTT	CASSGLAGDTQYF
TRBD1	TRBV29-1	.	TRBJ1-4	TGCAGCGCCTGGGACAGGGTTGAAAAACTGTTTTTT	CSAWDRVEKLFF
TRBD2	TRBV24-1	.	TRBJ2-3	TGTGCCACCAGTGATGGGGGACTACACACAGATACGCAGTATTTT	CATSDGGLHTDTQYF
.	TRBV3-1/TRBV3-2	few	TRBJ1-2	TGTGCCAGCAGCCACCTAGGGCTTGGCTACACCTTC	CASSHLGLGYTF
.	TRBV6-4	.	TRBJ2-3	TGTGCCAGCAGTGAACGGGGAAGCACAGATACGCAGTATTTT	CASSERGSTDTQYF
.	TRBV7-2	.	TRBJ2-7	TGTGCCAGCAGCACTGCCTACGAGCAGTACTTC	CASSTAYEQYF
.	TRBV9	.	TRBJ2-1	TGTGCCAGCAGCGTAGGAAGCAGCTCCTACAATGAGCAGTTCTTC	CASSVGSSSYNEQFF
.	TRBV6-1	.	TRBJ2-2	TGTGCCAGCAGTGAAAGGTGGTCAGGGTCAAGGTCTGGCGGGGAGCTGTTTTTT	CASSERWSGSRSGGELFF
.	TRBV9	.	TRBJ2-5	TGTGCCAGCAGCGTAGTTGGCTCACGCGGGGAGACCCAGTACTTC	CASSVVGSRGETQYF
.	TRBV2	.	TRBJ2-7	TGTGCCAGCAGTCGCGCGGTGCGGGACGAGCAGTACTTC	CASSRAVRDEQYF
.	TRBV6-1	.	TRBJ2-7	TGTGCCAGCAGTGAAAAAGAGGGTTCCTACGAGCAGTACTTC	CASSEKEGSYEQYF
.	TRBV5-1	.	TRBJ2-3	TGCGCCAGCAGCCCGGGACTGACGCTCACAGATACGCAGTATTTT	CASSPGLTLTDTQYF
.	TRBV27	.	TRBJ2-1	TGTGCCAGCCGGGATGAGGCGCCATCCGTAAAAAATGAGCAGTTCTTC	CASRDEAPSVKNEQFF
TRBD2	TRBV6-2/TRBV6-3	.	TRBJ2-1	TGTGCCAGCAGTTACTCGATCAGCGGGAGTCCCTACAATGAGCAGTTCTTC	CASSYSISGSPYNEQFF